This T cell receptor (beta chain) derives from a study of identical twins. Study conclusions and caveats: Cord blood beta clonotypes that were abundant carried fewer insertions, and memory repertoires showed no such trend.

This clonotype has at least ten counts. What it binds is not known. Trimming stripped 1 base from V and 3 bases from J, with 13 bases between. This CDR3 region has 17 residues. CDR1 is LGHNA and CDR2 is YSLEER in the germline V gene. cDNA carried unique molecular identifiers, and a universal primer site was added by template switching. TCRdb ran MiXCR on the 5' RACE reads and lists one entry per CDR3 protein. The sample contains 410,000 or so distinct CDR3 sequences, about 18% of which appear only once. With no exceptions, donors were healthy Caucasians. The rearrangement links TRBV4-3 to TRBJ1-6; D is uncertain. The TCR sequence derives from a man between 50 and 59 years old in good health. Sequencing was performed on naive T cells sorted from blood. CDR3 nucleotide sequence: TGCGCCAGCAGCCAAGTGACCCTTGACTTCTATAATTCACCCCTCCACTTT. Translated, it gives CASSQVTLDFYNSPLHF.